This T cell receptor (beta chain) emerged from a study of tumor-infiltrating lymphocytes in primary liver carcinoma. The CDR3 extends over 13 amino acids. V was clipped by 3 bases and J by 2 bases, with 10 bases between them. From germline, CDR1 is SQVTM and CDR2 ANQGSEA. cDNA specific to TCR beta was made from 500 ng of total RNA, with a constant-region primer employed for priming. Library construction for TCR beta comprised three nested multiplex PCR rounds performed with slightly modified ARM-PCR. Running roughly 10 cycles apiece, the first two PCR rounds relied on TRBV1-TRBV30 forward primers together with a C-beta reverse primer. TCRdb independently ran MiXCR on the multiplex PCR reads; one entry per CDR3 protein. The top ten clones hold over 6.5% of a sample with around 120,000 distinct CDR3 sequences, about two thirds of them seen once. This clonotype was seen repeatedly, ten times or more. Its antigen is not known.

The roughly 19-32 mg bulk tissue piece was not sorted before simultaneous RNA and DNA extraction. Surgeons resected the patients' primary liver carcinomas. Study-level findings and limits: Blood's top-250-clone fraction was significantly lower than that of tumors (p = 0.039). Compared with tumor region pairs, tumor-adjacent and tumor-blood pairs overlapped less.

The sample was tumor-adjacent normal liver tissue. The sequence was obtained from a woman in her fifties or sixties with primary liver carcinoma and hepatitis B virus infection. The chain employs TRBV29-1 and TRBJ1-2; possible D gene TRBD1, 5 bases. Here the CDR3 DNA reads TGCAGCGTTGACGGGGCAGGAAACTATGGCTACACCTTC. Its protein product is CSVDGAGNYGYTF.